Each of the 9 T cell receptor beta chains below was sequenced from the same sample in a study of beta chain features in type 1 diabetes. The study reverse transcribed the entire isolated RNA, so it sequenced expressed TCRB transcripts. Here immunoSEQ multiplex PCR was the method, and the copy in TCRdb shows in-frame clones only, minus some. Among about 130,000 clones listed, about 9.2% were seen once. The sample comprised central memory CD4+ T cells from blood. These receptors came from a man younger than 30 in good health.

This clone has only a few counts. The genes are TRBV2 and TRBJ1-6; no firm D call. Deletions cut 6 bases from V and 8 bases from J, with 5 bases between. This CDR3 has 11 residues. Germline CDR1 reads SNHLY; CDR2 reads FYNNEI. The CDR3 reads CASSGDSPLHF. The CDR3 bases are TGTGCCAGCAGCGGGGATTCACCCCTCCACTTT.

This clone showed up just a few times. The rearrangement uses TRBV18 and TRBJ2-1; 8 bases match TRBD2. Germline V gene sequence: CDR1 KGHSH, CDR2 LQKENI. CDR3 size: 15 residues. V trimming: 3 bases; J trimming: 7 bases; junction bases outside the gene matches: 8. The chain's CDR3 is CASSPPGGRRNEQFF. The CDR3 nucleotides read TGTGCCAGCTCACCCCCGGGGGGGCGGCGAAATGAGCAGTTCTTC. The full variable domain, with the rest looked up from reference TRBV18 and TRBJ2-1, is NAGVMQNPRHLVRRRGQEARLRCSPMKGHSHVYWYRQLPEEGLKFMVYLQKENIIDESGMPKERFSAEFPKEGPSILRIQQVVRGDSAAYFCASSPPGGRRNEQFFGPGTRLTVL.

In this sample, this clone turned up a few times. The chain has TRBV18 and TRBJ1-4, with D maybe TRBD1 (5 bases). CDR1 and CDR2 (germline): KGHSH, LQKENI. V was cut by 1 base and J by 5 bases, with 14 bases left in between. The CDR3 is 16 residues long. In DNA, the CDR3 is TGTGCCAGCTCACCACAAGCGGGACGGGGAAATGAAAAACTGTTTTTT. Translating it yields CASSPQAGRGNEKLFF.

The chain employs TRBV1 and TRBJ2-5; the table's D gene call, TRBD1, was not cross checked with the DNA. TRBV1 has pseudogene status. This CDR3 contains 15 residues. The CDR3 DNA is TGCACCAGCAGCCAAGGGGGACAGGGGACGGAGACCCAGTACTTC. It yields the protein CTSSQGGQGTETQYF.

In its sample, this clone was seen a few times. This chain links TRBV29-1 with TRBJ2-3; a possible D gene is TRBD1 (6 bases). The CDR3 loop spans 14 amino acids. Germline lookup yields CDR1 SQVTM and CDR2 ANQGSEA. Trimming removed 4 bases from V and 2 bases from J, with 13 bases in between. CDR3 amino acids: CSVGSGQTTDTQYF. CDR3 DNA: TGCAGCGTTGGATCCGGACAGACCACAGATACGCAGTATTTT.

The chain uses TRBV4-2 and TRBJ1-2; the match to TRBD1 covers 9 bases. CDR3 length equals 15 residues. CDR1 is LGHNA, CDR2 YNFKEQ, per germline. Unmatched junction bases numbered 6, after V lost 1 base and J lost 6 bases. CDR3 DNA: TGTGCCAGCAGCCAAGCACAGGGGGCGACGGATGGCTACACCTTC. This encodes CASSQAQGATDGYTF.

The sample holds a few counts of this clone. CDR3 sequence: CASSPQGDTEAFF. The CDR3 bases are TGTGCCAGCAGCCCACAAGGGGACACTGAAGCTTTCTTT. The V and J genes are TRBV7-2 and TRBJ1-1; D possibly corresponds to TRBD1 (5 bases). The length of the CDR3 is 13 residues. The germline CDR1 and CDR2 sequences are SGHTA and FQGNSA. Trimming took off 5 bases at V and 3 bases at J, with 10 bases between the two ends. Combining the CDR3 with reference TRBV7-2 and TRBJ1-1 gives the whole variable domain GAGVSQSPSNKVTEKGKDVELRCDPISGHTALYWYRQSLGQGLEFLIYFQGNSAPDKSGLPSDRFSAERTGGSVSTLTIQRTQQEDSAVYLCASSPQGDTEAFFGQGTRLTVV.

This clone was counted a few times. The chain joins TRBV6-5 to TRBJ1-5, with TRBD1 identical over 7 bases. This CDR3 spans 14 amino acids. CDR1 is MNHEY and CDR2 is SVGAGI in the germline V gene. V shed 4 bases, J shed 6 bases, and the junction held 6 bases outside the gene matches. The DNA of the CDR3 is TGTGCCAGCAGTTCCCACAGGGGACGTCAGCCCCAGCATTTT. Its translation: CASSSHRGRQPQHF.

Only a few counts were recorded for this clone. This chain uses TRBV5-4 with TRBJ2-7, with 9 bases aligning to TRBD1. V lost 4 bases, J lost 2 bases, and 7 bases stayed unmatched. The CDR3 is made up of 15 amino acids. The germline gives CDR1 SGHNT, CDR2 YYREEE (reference sequence). CDR3 bases: TGTGCCAGCAGCGTTGGACAGGGGCCTACCTACGAGCAGTACTTC. Translation: CASSVGQGPTYEQYF.